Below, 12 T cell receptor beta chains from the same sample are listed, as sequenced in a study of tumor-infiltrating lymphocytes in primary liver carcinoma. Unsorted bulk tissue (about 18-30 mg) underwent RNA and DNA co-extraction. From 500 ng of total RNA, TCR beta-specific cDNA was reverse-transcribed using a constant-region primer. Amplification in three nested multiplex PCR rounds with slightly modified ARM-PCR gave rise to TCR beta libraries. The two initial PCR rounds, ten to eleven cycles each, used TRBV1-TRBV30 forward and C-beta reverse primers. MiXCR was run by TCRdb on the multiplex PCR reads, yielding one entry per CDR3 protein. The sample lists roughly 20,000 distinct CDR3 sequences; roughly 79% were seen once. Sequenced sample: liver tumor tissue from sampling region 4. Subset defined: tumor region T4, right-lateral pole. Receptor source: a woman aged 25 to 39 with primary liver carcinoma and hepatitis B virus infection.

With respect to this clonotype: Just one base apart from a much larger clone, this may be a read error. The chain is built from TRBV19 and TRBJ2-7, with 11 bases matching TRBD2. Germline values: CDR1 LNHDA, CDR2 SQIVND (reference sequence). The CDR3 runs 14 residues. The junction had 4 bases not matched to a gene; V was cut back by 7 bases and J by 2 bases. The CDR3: CASIPLAGAYEQYF. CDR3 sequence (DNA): TGTGCCAGTATTCCACTAGCGGGAGCCTACGAGCAGTACTTC.

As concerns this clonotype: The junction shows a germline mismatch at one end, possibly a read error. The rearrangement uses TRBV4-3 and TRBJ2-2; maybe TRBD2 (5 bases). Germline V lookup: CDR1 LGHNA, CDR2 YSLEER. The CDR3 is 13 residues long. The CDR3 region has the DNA TGCGCCTGCAGTACGATGGGAGCCGGGGAGCTGTTTTTT. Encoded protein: CACSTMGAGELFF.

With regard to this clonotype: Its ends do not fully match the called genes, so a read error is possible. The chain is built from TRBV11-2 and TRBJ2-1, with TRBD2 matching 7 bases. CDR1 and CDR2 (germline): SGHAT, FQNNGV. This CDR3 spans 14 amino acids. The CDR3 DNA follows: TGTGCCAACAGCCTCGGGAGGACGTGGAGTGAGCAGTTCTTC. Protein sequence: CANSLGRTWSEQFF.

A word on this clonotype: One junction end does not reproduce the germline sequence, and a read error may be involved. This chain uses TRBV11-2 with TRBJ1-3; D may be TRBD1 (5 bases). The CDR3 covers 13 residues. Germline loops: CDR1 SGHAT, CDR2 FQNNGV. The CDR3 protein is CASSFPGGHTIYF. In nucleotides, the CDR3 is TGTGCGAGCAGCTTCCCCGGCGGACACACCATATACTTT.

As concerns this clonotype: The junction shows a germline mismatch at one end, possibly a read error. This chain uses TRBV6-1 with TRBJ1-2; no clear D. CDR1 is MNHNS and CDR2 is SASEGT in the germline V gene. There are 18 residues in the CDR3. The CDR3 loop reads CVSSERFLVLRYNYGYTF. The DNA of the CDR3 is TGTGTCAGCAGTGAACGGTTCCTGGTCCTTAGATATAACTACGGCTACACCTTC.

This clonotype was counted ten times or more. This CDR3 reads CASSRSGQAYNEQFF. The CDR3 bases are TGTGCCAGTAGTAGGTCAGGACAGGCCTACAATGAGCAGTTCTTC. The chain carries TRBV19 and TRBJ2-1; 7 positions match TRBD1. V lost 4 bases, J lost 2 bases, and 5 bases stayed unmatched. The CDR3 totals 15 residues. CDR1 LNHDA and CDR2 SQIVND come from the germline V gene (reference sequence).

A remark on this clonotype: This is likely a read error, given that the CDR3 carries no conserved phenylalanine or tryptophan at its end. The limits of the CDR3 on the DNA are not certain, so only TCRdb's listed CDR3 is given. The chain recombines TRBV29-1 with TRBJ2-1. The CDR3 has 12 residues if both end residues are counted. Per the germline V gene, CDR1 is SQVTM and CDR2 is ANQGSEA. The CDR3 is CSSLRDYNELFY.

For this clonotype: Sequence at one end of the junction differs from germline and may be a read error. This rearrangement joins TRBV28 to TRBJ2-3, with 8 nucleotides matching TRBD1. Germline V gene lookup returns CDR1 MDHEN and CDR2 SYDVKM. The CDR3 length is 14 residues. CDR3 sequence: CASSLDRGCGAQYF. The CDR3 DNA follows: TGTGCCAGCAGTTTAGACAGGGGTTGTGGGGCGCAATATTTT.

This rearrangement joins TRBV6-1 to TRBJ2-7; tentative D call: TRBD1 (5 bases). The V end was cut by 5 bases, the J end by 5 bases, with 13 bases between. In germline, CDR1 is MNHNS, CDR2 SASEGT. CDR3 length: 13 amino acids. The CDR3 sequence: CASSYWWGNEQYF. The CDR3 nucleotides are TGTGCCAGCAGTTACTGGTGGGGCAACGAGCAGTACTTC.

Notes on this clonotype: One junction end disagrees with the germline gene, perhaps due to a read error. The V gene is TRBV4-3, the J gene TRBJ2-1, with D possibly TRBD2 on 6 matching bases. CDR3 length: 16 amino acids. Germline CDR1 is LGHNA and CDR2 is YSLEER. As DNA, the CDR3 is TGCGCCAACAGCCAAGGTGCGGGAAGCTCCTACAATGAGCAGCTCTTC. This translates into CANSQGAGSSYNEQLF.

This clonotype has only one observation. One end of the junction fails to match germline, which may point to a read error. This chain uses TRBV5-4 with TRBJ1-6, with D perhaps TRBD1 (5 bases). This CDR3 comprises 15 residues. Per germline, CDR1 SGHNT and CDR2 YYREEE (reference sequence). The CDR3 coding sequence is TGTGCCAGCAGCCCAAGGGCGGGGGGTAATCCACCTCTCTACTTT. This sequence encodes CASSPRAGGNPPLYF. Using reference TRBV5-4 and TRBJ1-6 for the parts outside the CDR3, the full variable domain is ETGVTQSPTHLIKTRGQQVTLRCSSQSGHNTVSWYQQALGQGPQFIFQYYREEENGRGNFPPRFSGLQFPNYSSELNVNALELDDSALYLCASSPRAGGNPPLYFGNGTRLTVT.

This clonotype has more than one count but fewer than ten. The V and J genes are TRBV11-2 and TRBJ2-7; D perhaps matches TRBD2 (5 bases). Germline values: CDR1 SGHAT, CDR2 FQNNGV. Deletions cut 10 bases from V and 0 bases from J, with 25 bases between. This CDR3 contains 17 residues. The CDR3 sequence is CANNLGGTALNSYEQYF. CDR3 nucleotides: TGTGCCAACAACTTAGGAGGTACAGCTCTGAACTCCTACGAGCAGTACTTC.